Sequencing of this TCR beta chain was carried out in a study of blood T cell repertoires in COVID-19. Overall study context: The United States, Italy and Spain were the sources of the acute and convalescent COVID-19 samples.

CDR3 length: 12 amino acids. Germline CDR1 reads LGHDT; CDR2 reads YNNKEL (reference sequence). V was clipped by 11 bases and J by 6 bases; unmatched bases: 7. Source study methods: Researchers report that nucleated cell counts were estimated from reference gene primer amplification. Sequencing was performed with immunoSEQ multiplex PCR; in TCRdb, only in-frame clones are kept and a portion is missing. That table is the source of V, J and clone size, and D and trimming were worked out from the DNA. The sample lists under 60,000 clones; about 85% were seen once. The clonotype originates from a human donor with acute or convalescent COVID-19. The donor label of this sample is uncertain. The sample consisted of peripheral blood. The V and J genes are TRBV3-1 (or the pseudogene TRBV3-2) and TRBJ2-1; TRBD1 agrees at 7 bases. The CDR3 DNA sequence: TGTGCCTGCCAGGGGGTGCCCAATGAGCAGTTCTTC. Translating gives CACQGVPNEQFF.